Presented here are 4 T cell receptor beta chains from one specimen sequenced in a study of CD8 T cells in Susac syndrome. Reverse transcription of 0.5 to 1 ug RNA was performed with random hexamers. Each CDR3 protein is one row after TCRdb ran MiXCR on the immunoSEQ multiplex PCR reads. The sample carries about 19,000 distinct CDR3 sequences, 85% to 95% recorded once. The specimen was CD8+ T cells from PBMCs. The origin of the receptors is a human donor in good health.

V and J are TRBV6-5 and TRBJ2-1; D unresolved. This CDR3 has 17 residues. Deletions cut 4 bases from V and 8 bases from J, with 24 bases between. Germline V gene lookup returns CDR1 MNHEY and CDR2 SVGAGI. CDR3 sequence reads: CASSFPDIAHNWDEQFF. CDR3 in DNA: TGTGCCAGCAGTTTCCCCGACATCGCCCACAACTGGGATGAGCAGTTCTTC.

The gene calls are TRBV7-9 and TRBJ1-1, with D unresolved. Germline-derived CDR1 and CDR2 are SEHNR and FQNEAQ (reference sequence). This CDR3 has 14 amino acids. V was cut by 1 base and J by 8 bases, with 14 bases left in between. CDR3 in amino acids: CASSLDPGTEEAFF. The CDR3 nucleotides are TGTGCCAGCAGCTTAGATCCGGGCACCGAGGAAGCTTTCTTT. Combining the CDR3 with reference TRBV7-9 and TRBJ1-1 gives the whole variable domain DTGVSQNPRHKITKRGQNVTFRCDPISEHNRLYWYRQTLGQGPEFLTYFQNEAQLEKSRLLSDRFSAERPKGSFSTLEIQRTEQGDSAMYLCASSLDPGTEEAFFGQGTRLTVV.

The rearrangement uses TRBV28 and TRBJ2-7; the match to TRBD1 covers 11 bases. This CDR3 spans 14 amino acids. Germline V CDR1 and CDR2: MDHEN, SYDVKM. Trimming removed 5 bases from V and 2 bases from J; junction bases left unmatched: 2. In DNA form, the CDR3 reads TGTGCCAGCAGTAAGGGACAGGGGGCCTACGAGCAGTACTTC. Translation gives CASSKGQGAYEQYF.

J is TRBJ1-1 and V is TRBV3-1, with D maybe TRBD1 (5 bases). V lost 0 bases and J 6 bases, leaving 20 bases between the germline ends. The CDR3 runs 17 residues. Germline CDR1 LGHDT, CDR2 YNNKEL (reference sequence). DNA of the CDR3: TGTGCCAGCAGCCAAGAATCATGGGGCGGGATGGGGGCTGAAGCTTTCTTT. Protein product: CASSQESWGGMGAEAFF.